A selection of T cell receptor beta chains follows, all from one sample in a study of metastatic and nonmetastatic thyroid tumors. TCRdb reprocessed the PCR reads using MiXCR. This repertoire shows roughly 24,000 clones, roughly 18% found once; its top ten account for under 3%. What was sequenced was adjacent normal tissue. The origin of the receptors is a male donor with papillary thyroid cancer or a benign thyroid nodule (not recorded which). Some clones in this sample may be carry-over from other donors' samples. Each CDR3 is given with its conserved first and last residue.

j_call v_call cdr3_aa
TRBJ1-2 TRBV9 CASSVQRQGHYGYTF
TRBJ1-5 TRBV7-8 CASSLTGLVDQPQHF
TRBJ1-1 TRBV28 CASSLYPVQANTETFF
TRBJ1-5 TRBV20-1 CSAREGTGNQPQHF
- TRBV11-2 CASSFRTSGREETQYF
TRBJ2-7 TRBV12-3/TRBV12-4 CASSLRQAYEQYF
TRBJ1-6 TRBV5-4 CASSRRPDSYNSPLHF
TRBJ1-2 TRBV6-5 CASSYLGGNGYTF
TRBJ1-5 TRBV5-8 CASSDDSNHPQHF
TRBJ2-7 TRBV12-3/TRBV12-4 CASSTGAYEQYF
TRBJ2-7 TRBV27 CASGGQGLHEQYF
TRBJ1-3 TRBV6-1 CASSLGGASGNTIYF
TRBJ2-3 TRBV9 CASSPNRLTDTQYF
TRBJ1-2 TRBV7-6 CASSLETNSGGYTF
TRBJ2-2 TRBV7-9 CASRRQNTGELFF
TRBJ2-3 TRBV20-1 CSARDPLAGMDTQYF
TRBJ2-2 TRBV10-2 CATRTGANTGELFF
TRBJ1-2 TRBV19 CASSIPRYGGYTF
TRBJ1-3 TRBV6-1 CASSFGQGVGNTIYF
TRBJ1-4 TRBV5-6 CASSSDRGLRKLSF
TRBJ1-2 TRBV2 CASLDRGAGNTF
TRBJ1-3 TRBV30 CAWGQGRSGNTIYF
TRBJ1-2 TRBV25-1 CSSSEWTGLEYGYTF
TRBJ1-1 TRBV11-2 CASRMGQTNTEAFF